One and the same sample provided the 15 T cell receptor beta chains below, sequenced in a study of T cells in Graves' hyperthyroidism and ophthalmopathy. From RNA transcripts, TCR beta CDR3 regions were amplified. An initial round of RT-PCR targeting the TCR CDR3 relied on the HTBI primer set. TCRdb re-called the multiplex PCR reads with MiXCR, one entry per CDR3 protein. This repertoire shows 310,000 or so distinct CDR3 sequences, approximately 15% found once; its top ten account for less than 70%. Input material: blood. The source is a woman aged 55 to 70 with Graves' ophthalmopathy.

This clonotype was detected many times. The CDR3 region has the DNA TGCAGTGCTAGTAACGACGGTTATAGCAATCAGCCCCAGCATTTT. It encodes CSASNDGYSNQPQHF. The chain recombines TRBV20-1 with TRBJ1-5, with D hard to call. With 3 bases removed from V and 0 bases from J, the gap between germline ends came to 12 bases. The CDR3 extends over 15 amino acids. Per germline, CDR1 DFQATT and CDR2 SNEGSKA (reference sequence).

The V call is TRBV19, the J call TRBJ2-3, with 9 bases fitting TRBD1. V shed 1 base, J shed 1 base, and the junction held 6 bases outside the gene matches. The CDR3 is 17 residues long. Germline CDR1 reads LNHDA; CDR2 reads SQIVND (reference sequence). CDR3 loop: CASSIVGTGFGTDTQYF. The CDR3 DNA reads as TGTGCCAGTAGTATAGTAGGGACAGGGTTTGGCACAGATACGCAGTATTTT.

Points on this clonotype: Germline is not matched at one junction end, which may reflect a read error. The chain joins TRBV15 to TRBJ1-5; tentatively, D is TRBD1 (5 bases). The CDR3 is 15 amino acids. Per the germline V gene, CDR1 is LNHNV and CDR2 is YYDKDF (reference sequence). CDR3 nucleotide sequence: TGTGCCACCAGCAGAGATCAGGGTAGCGATCAGCCCCAGCATTTT. The encoded protein is CATSRDQGSDQPQHF.

The chain combines TRBV5-8 with TRBJ1-3; D is unclear. With 4 bases removed from V and 0 bases from J, the gap between germline ends came to 8 bases. Germline V CDR1 and CDR2: SGHTS, YDEGEE. This CDR3 contains 14 residues. Written as DNA, the CDR3 is TGTGCCAGCAGCAGAGGCCACTCTGGAAACACCATATATTTT. Translated, it gives CASSRGHSGNTIYF.

This clonotype was seen repeatedly, ten times or more. This chain joins TRBV7-2 and TRBJ1-1; D gene ambiguous. With 1 base removed from V and 3 bases from J, the gap between germline ends came to 9 bases. The germline gives CDR1 SGHTA, CDR2 FQGNSA. This CDR3 contains 14 residues. The CDR3 spells CASSLGEGYTEAFF. The CDR3 coding sequence is TGTGCCAGCAGCTTAGGTGAAGGGTACACTGAAGCTTTCTTT.

This clonotype was counted at least ten times. This chain links TRBV28 with TRBJ2-1, with 9 bases lining up with TRBD1. CDR1 is MDHEN and CDR2 is SYDVKM in the germline V gene. J was trimmed by 9 bases and V by 5 bases; bases with no gene match: 14. The CDR3 loop spans 16 amino acids. CDR3 sequence: CASSRSGTGLLGEQFF. In DNA, the CDR3 is TGTGCCAGCAGTCGATCTGGGACAGGGCTCCTCGGTGAGCAGTTCTTC.

Ten or more counts support this clonotype. V is TRBV9 and J is TRBJ2-1; D perhaps matches TRBD1 (6 bases). V dropped 3 bases and J dropped 3 bases, with 13 bases sitting between them. CDR1 and CDR2 from the germline V gene are SGDLS and YYNGEE. The CDR3 has 15 amino acids. CDR3 in DNA: TGTGCCAGCAGCGCCCGGGACAAGTACTACAATGAGCAGTTCTTC. Translating it yields CASSARDKYYNEQFF.

This clonotype appeared many times. The chain carries TRBV28 and TRBJ1-2; D perhaps matches TRBD1 (6 bases). Trimming took off 6 bases at V and 8 bases at J, with 22 bases between the two ends. Germline CDR1 and CDR2: MDHEN and SYDVKM. This CDR3 is built from 15 residues. CDR3 in amino acids: CASSRMYPGVWGYTF. Written as DNA, the CDR3 is TGTGCCAGCAGCCGAATGTATCCAGGGGTATGGGGCTACACCTTC.

This clonotype was counted many times. The chain uses TRBV20-1 and TRBJ2-7; D not resolved. Germline assignment: CDR1 DFQATT and CDR2 SNEGSKA (reference sequence). The CDR3 has 13 amino acids. Trimming shortened V by 1 base and J by 0 bases, and 7 bases separated the two germline ends. The CDR3 DNA reads as TGCAGTGCTAGAGCATCCCTCTCCTACGAGCAGTACTTC. Translation: CSARASLSYEQYF.

The chain uses TRBV20-1 and TRBJ2-1; D not resolved. In germline, CDR1 is DFQATT, CDR2 SNEGSKA (reference sequence). V was pared by 3 bases and J by 9 bases, with 15 bases between. This CDR3 contains 13 residues. This chain's CDR3 is CSASMSHYGEQFF. The CDR3 bases are TGCAGTGCTAGTATGTCTCATTACGGTGAGCAGTTCTTC.

This clonotype has ten or more counts. The J gene is TRBJ1-4, the V gene TRBV28, with 7 bases identical to TRBD1. This CDR3 has 13 residues. V shed 6 bases, J shed 10 bases, and the junction held 8 bases outside the gene matches. Per the germline V gene, CDR1 is MDHEN and CDR2 is SYDVKM. The CDR3 DNA is TGTGCCAGCAGCACAGGGGTTCCGGTAAAACTGTTTTTT. Protein sequence: CASSTGVPVKLFF. Combining the CDR3 with reference TRBV28 and TRBJ1-4 gives the whole variable domain DVKVTQSSRYLVKRTGEKVFLECVQDMDHENMFWYRQDPGLGLRLIYFSYDVKMKEKGDIPEGYSVSREKKERFSLILESASTNQTSMYLCASSTGVPVKLFFGSGTQLSVL.

A few counts support this clonotype. This chain joins TRBV9 and TRBJ2-1, with no clear D. Trimming took 0 bases from V and 0 from J, leaving 7 bases between them. The CDR3 has 15 residues. CDR1 SGDLS and CDR2 YYNGEE come from the germline V gene. The CDR3 loop is CASSVGPSSYNEQFF. The CDR3 region has the DNA TGTGCCAGCAGCGTAGGCCCCAGCTCCTACAATGAGCAGTTCTTC.

This clonotype appeared many times. The rearrangement uses TRBV28 and TRBJ2-1; a possible D gene is TRBD2 (6 bases). Looked up from germline, CDR1 is MDHEN and CDR2 is SYDVKM. The V end lost 6 bases, the J end lost 4 bases, and 16 bases lay between the germline ends. The CDR3 sequence is 15 residues long. CDR3 region: CASSVADARYNEQFF. The CDR3 DNA reads as TGTGCCAGCAGCGTAGCGGACGCTCGGTACAATGAGCAGTTCTTC.

This clonotype was observed many times. The chain recombines TRBV7-2 with TRBJ1-4; TRBD1 matches 7 bases. Trimming at V came to 4 bases and at J to 8 bases, leaving 13 bases not matched to a gene. This CDR3 has 16 residues. CDR1 SGHTA and CDR2 FQGNSA come from the germline V gene. CDR3 bases: TGTGCCAGCAGCTCCCGAGGGGGCCAAGAGACAGAAAAACTGTTTTTT. As protein: CASSSRGGQETEKLFF.

At least ten counts were recorded for this clonotype. This chain joins TRBV3-1 and TRBJ1-4, with D possibly TRBD1 on 6 matching bases. The CDR3 totals 13 residues. Germline V gives CDR1 LGHDT, CDR2 YNNKEL (reference sequence). Trimming left V 4 bases short and J 4 bases short, with 7 bases between. In nucleotides, the CDR3 is TGTGCCAGCAGCCGAGGGGGTAATGAAAAACTGTTTTTT. Its translation: CASSRGGNEKLFF.